The clone carrying this T cell receptor beta chain was seen a single time. Its antigen remains unidentified. This entry belongs to a study of OX40 agonist ivuxolimab in advanced cancers. Study-wide context: The dose of intravenous ivuxolimab that patients received every 2 weeks ranged from 0.01 to 10 mg/kg. Two patients with cutaneous melanoma and one with hepatocellular carcinoma, three in total, showed partial responses. Participants, 80% to 90% male, averaged 60 years of age, ranging from roughly 23 to 80. The study's findings and limits: Normalized expansion of T-cell clones was also low for some nonresponders.

Libraries were prepared by immunoSEQ multiplex PCR; TCRdb keeps only in-frame clonotypes and omits some of them. The table has tens of thousands of clones, 65% to 90% seen once; the top ten hold around 0.9%. This CDR3 spans 13 amino acids. Germline CDR1 MGHRA, CDR2 YSYEKL. V was shortened by 3 bases and J by 1 base, with 5 bases between the two germline ends. Sequences were derived from CD4+ or CD8+ T cells sorted from blood, sampled in a trial of the OX40 agonist ivuxolimab. This clonotype was sampled from an adult with an advanced solid tumor such as melanoma, head and neck, liver or kidney cancer. The rearrangement links TRBV4-1 to TRBJ2-3; D assignment may be TRBD1 or TRBD2 (5 bases each). CDR3 in amino acids: CASSQGRTDTQYF. CDR3 nucleotide sequence: TGCGCCAGCAGCCAGGGACGCACAGATACGCAGTATTTT.